Sequencing of this T cell receptor (beta chain) was carried out in a study of shared clonotypes between healthy human individuals. Study-wide results and limits: An anticipated effect of sequencing depth on clonotype sharing among donors was recognized.

The germline V gene has CDR1 MGHRA and CDR2 YSYEKL. The CDR3 extends over 17 amino acids. Trimming shortened V by 0 bases and J by 3 bases, and 15 bases separated the two germline ends. With regard to this clone: Its antigen is as yet unknown.

In the authors' workflow: ImmunoSEQ sequences covered only the junction and lacked quality scores; filtering therefore differed. The repertoire was sequenced with immunoSEQ multiplex PCR; TCRdb's copy has only in-frame clones and lacks some. For V, J and clone size, that table is used; D and trimming come from the DNA. The sample lists fewer than 500,000 clones, about 80% occurring once. The TCR sequence derives from a woman in her thirties or forties in good health. Some clones in this sample may be carry-over from other donors' samples. The sample comprised PBMCs. This rearrangement joins TRBV4-1 to TRBJ1-3; D remains unclear. The CDR3 sequence is CASSQEEAVGNGNTIYF. The CDR3 DNA follows: TGCGCCAGCAGCCAAGAAGAGGCTGTAGGGAATGGAAACACCATATATTTT.